Listed below are T cell receptor beta chains from one sample, sequenced in a study of shared clonotypes between healthy human individuals. This table comes from immunoSEQ multiplex PCR, and its TCRdb copy is limited to in-frame clones, with some not included. The sample shows about 2.1 million clones, about 92% of them seen only once. Sequencing used naive CD8+ T cells from PBMCs. The receptors were sampled from a man between 18 and 29 years old in good health. Some clones in this sample may be carry-over from other donors' samples. The CDR3 runs from the conserved cysteine through the conserved F or W. A D gene is named only where the DNA matches it firmly. The listing skips clone size in some rows; elsewhere it reads once, few, many or a size class.

size | D | length | J | V | DNA | CDR3
- | - | 15 | TRBJ2-2 | TRBV28 | TGTGCCAGCAGTTTAACCCCCACGAACACCGGGGAGCTGTTTTTT | CASSLTPTNTGELFF
once | TRBD1 | 15 | TRBJ2-7 | TRBV30 | TGTGCCTGGAGGGATAGACAGGGGGTCTTCTACGAGCAGTACTTC | CAWRDRQGVFYEQYF
- | TRBD1 | 16 | TRBJ2-2 | TRBV15 | TGTGCCACCAGCAGAGAAGGACAGGGGGTGCCCGGGGAGCTGTTTTTT | CATSREGQGVPGELFF
- | TRBD1 | 14 | TRBJ1-5 | TRBV9 | TGTGCCAGCAGCCCGGGACAGCGGGCTTGGCCCCAGCATTTT | CASSPGQRAWPQHF
- | TRBD2 | 18 | TRBJ2-3 | TRBV7-8 | TGTGCCAGCAGCTTAGCGCCTAGCGGGAGGGTTATAACAGATACGCAGTATTTT | CASSLAPSGRVITDTQYF
- | - | 15 | TRBJ2-2 | TRBV9 | TGTGCCAGCAGCGTAGGAACTAAGAGCACCGGGGAGCTGTTTTTT | CASSVGTKSTGELFF
- | TRBD2 | 16 | TRBJ2-1 | TRBV13 | TGTGCCAGCAGCCCCACGACTAGCGGGGTTAATAATGAGCAGTTCTTC | CASSPTTSGVNNEQFF
- | - | 16 | TRBJ1-4 | TRBV5-4 | TGTGCCAGCAGCTTGGGGGACCGCTCAACTAATGAAAAACTGTTTTTT | CASSLGDRSTNEKLFF
- | - | 12 | TRBJ2-7 | TRBV7-9 | TGTGCCAGCAGCCTGGGTTCAGCTGGGCAGTACTTC | CASSLGSAGQYF
- | TRBD2 | 18 | TRBJ2-5 | TRBV29-1 | TGCAGCGGACTCGTGCTGGCTAGCGGGAGTGGGGGAGAGGAGACCCAGTACTTC | CSGLVLASGSGGEETQYF
- | TRBD2 | 15 | TRBJ2-7 | TRBV5-4 | TGTGCCAGCAGCTTGAGTGGGACTAGGTACTACGAGCAGTACTTC | CASSLSGTRYYEQYF
- | TRBD1 | 17 | TRBJ1-1 | TRBV15 | TGTGCCACCAGCAGAGATAGAGGGCGAGGACAGGGCACTGAAGCTTTCTTT | CATSRDRGRGQGTEAFF
- | TRBD1 | 16 | TRBJ1-4 | TRBV28 | TGTGCCAGCAGGGCCGAGGACAGGGGGCATAATGAAAAACTGTTTTTT | CASRAEDRGHNEKLFF
- | TRBD2 | 14 | TRBJ2-7 | TRBV27 | TGTGCCAGCAGTTCCATAGCGGGGGCCTACGAGCAGTACTTC | CASSSIAGAYEQYF
- | - | 13 | TRBJ1-2 | TRBV7-9 | TGTGCCAGCAGGACAGGCCTCCCCGGTGGCTACACCTTC | CASRTGLPGGYTF
once | TRBD1 | 14 | TRBJ2-7 | TRBV27 | TGTGCCAGCAGTTTAAGGACAGGGGCCAACGAGCAGTACTTC | CASSLRTGANEQYF